The next 15 T cell receptor beta chains were all read from a single sample in a study of HIV-infected patients and healthy controls. TCRdb re-called the 5' RACE reads with MiXCR, one entry per CDR3 protein. Of around 18,000 distinct CDR3 sequences in the sample, around 15% were seen once. The sample comprised CD8+ T cells from blood. These receptors originate from a human donor in good health.

There are a few counts of this clonotype. The chain uses TRBV29-1 and TRBJ1-2; D is undetermined. Germline V gene sequence: CDR1 SQVTM, CDR2 ANQGSEA. The CDR3 is 13 residues long. The germline V and J ends were trimmed by 4 bases and 8 bases, with 17 bases remaining between them. In nucleotides, the CDR3 is TGCAGCGTTGCACCGGGCCCCCCTGGGGGCTACACCTTC. Protein sequence: CSVAPGPPGGYTF.

The chain employs TRBV4-3 and TRBJ2-1; D gene unclear. Germline CDR1 LGHNA, CDR2 YSLEER. CDR3 length equals 13 residues. With 0 bases removed from V and 4 bases from J, the gap between germline ends came to 4 bases. The CDR3 coding sequence is TGCGCCAGCAGCCAAGACAGTTACAATGAGCAGTTCTTC. Translating it yields CASSQDSYNEQFF.

The table lists this clonotype with many counts. V and J are TRBV29-1 and TRBJ2-7; 7 nucleotides align to TRBD2. The CDR3 runs 13 residues. The V gene end was trimmed by 5 bases and the J gene end by 4 bases; junction bases not matched to a gene: 8. Germline lookup yields CDR1 SQVTM and CDR2 ANQGSEA. The CDR3 loop reads CSVSGGRDYEQYF. CDR3 DNA sequence: TGCAGCGTTTCTGGAGGGAGGGATTACGAGCAGTACTTC.

This clonotype was counted at least ten times. This chain connects TRBV6-2 or TRBV6-3 to TRBJ2-7; D is unresolved. The CDR3 loop spans 11 amino acids. V was cut by 6 bases and J by 3 bases, with 6 bases left in between. CDR1 and CDR2 (germline): MNHEY, SVGEGT. The CDR3 region is CASRDVYEQYF. DNA for the CDR3: TGTGCCAGCAGGGACGTCTACGAGCAGTACTTC.

This clonotype appeared many times. The genes are TRBV7-9 and TRBJ1-1, with D hard to call. Trimming stripped 2 bases from V and 5 bases from J, with 15 bases between. The CDR3 totals 15 residues. The V gene's germline CDR1 is SEHNR and CDR2 FQNEAQ (reference sequence). CDR3 DNA sequence: TGTGCCAGCAGCTTACAAGGCCGGGAGTTGACTGAAGCTTTCTTT. Amino acid sequence: CASSLQGRELTEAFF.

This clonotype came up many times. The chain links TRBV3-1 to TRBJ1-1, with D possibly being TRBD1 (6 bases). The ends were cut back, 3 bases at V and 0 bases at J, with 8 bases in the middle. The CDR3 runs 14 residues. Germline V CDR1 and CDR2: LGHDT, YNNKEL (reference sequence). CDR3 loop: CASSQGQMNTEAFF. The CDR3 bases are TGTGCCAGCAGCCAGGGACAAATGAACACTGAAGCTTTCTTT.

This clonotype was seen many times. The chain joins TRBV20-1 to TRBJ2-2, with 10 nucleotides matching TRBD2. The CDR3 consists of 15 residues. V lost 6 bases to trimming and J lost 3 bases; unmatched junction nucleotides: 7. CDR1 is DFQATT and CDR2 is SNEGSKA in the germline V gene (reference sequence). The CDR3 bases are TGCAGTGCCAAATTAGCGGGGGGCGACACCGGGGAGCTGTTTTTT. Translated, it gives CSAKLAGGDTGELFF.

This clonotype showed up just a few times. V usage is TRBV4-3 and J usage is TRBJ2-7; tentatively, D is TRBD1 (6 bases). The CDR3 loop spans 15 amino acids. Per the germline V gene, CDR1 is LGHNA and CDR2 is YSLEER. V dropped 1 base and J dropped 2 bases, with 12 bases sitting between them. CDR3 DNA: TGCGCCAGCAGCCAAGCGGACAGCCGGACCTACGAGCAGTACTTC. Encoded protein: CASSQADSRTYEQYF.

This chain links TRBV25-1 with TRBJ2-5, with D unclear. Trimming cost V 4 bases and J 0 bases, with 9 bases left between them. This CDR3 spans 14 amino acids. Germline-derived CDR1 and CDR2 are MGHDK and SYGVNS. In DNA, the CDR3 is TGTGCCAGCAGTGGAGGCAGATACCAAGAGACCCAGTACTTC. Its protein product is CASSGGRYQETQYF.

This clonotype was seen at least ten times. V usage is TRBV5-6 and J usage is TRBJ1-5, with a tentative D call TRBD1 (6 bases). Germline V gene sequence: CDR1 SGHDT, CDR2 YYEEEE. The V and J ends lost 4 bases and 5 bases respectively, with 16 bases between them. CDR3 length: 15 residues. The CDR3 sequence is CASSPRWGPDQPQHF. CDR3 nucleotide sequence: TGTGCCAGCAGCCCCAGGTGGGGGCCCGATCAGCCCCAGCATTTT.

V and J are TRBV6-1 and TRBJ2-7, with 8 bases matching TRBD2. Germline lookup yields CDR1 MNHNS and CDR2 SASEGT. The CDR3 has 15 residues. J was trimmed by 2 bases and V by 3 bases; bases with no gene match: 6. The CDR3 sequence: CASSDPKGLAYEQYF. Here the CDR3 DNA reads TGTGCCAGCAGTGACCCGAAGGGACTAGCCTACGAGCAGTACTTC.

There are a few counts of this clonotype. This chain uses TRBV2 with TRBJ1-5; D is ambiguous. V lost 7 bases to trimming and J lost 6 bases, with 13 bases between them. CDR3 size: 13 residues. Germline V gene lookup returns CDR1 SNHLY and CDR2 FYNNEI. CDR3 protein: CASTAGKSQPQHF. CDR3 DNA: TGTGCCAGCACTGCGGGAAAGAGTCAGCCCCAGCATTTT.

This clonotype has just a few counts. V usage is TRBV5-6 and J usage is TRBJ1-5; D unclear. The CDR3 extends over 13 amino acids. The germline CDR1 and CDR2 sequences are SGHDT and YYEEEE. V was cut by 2 bases and J by 5 bases, with 8 bases left in between. DNA for the CDR3: TGTGCCAGCAGCTTTAGTGTTGATCAGCCCCAGCATTTT. It translates to CASSFSVDQPQHF.

The chain joins TRBV10-3 to TRBJ1-1; unclear D gene. V was cut by 3 bases and J by 1 base, with 6 bases left in between. The CDR3 loop spans 13 amino acids. CDR1 and CDR2 (germline): ENHRY, SYGVKD. The CDR3 here is CAISEQKNTEAFF. CDR3 nucleotides: TGTGCCATCAGTGAACAAAAGAACACTGAAGCTTTCTTT.

This clonotype ranks as medium-sized. The V gene is TRBV6-2 or TRBV6-3, the J gene TRBJ2-1, with 11 nucleotides matching TRBD2. The ends lost 4 bases at V and 8 bases at J; junction bases unmatched: 13. The CDR3 runs to 17 residues. Germline CDR1 is MNHEY and CDR2 is SVGEGT. The CDR3 protein is CASSSREVLAGGHEQFF. The CDR3 DNA is TGTGCCAGCAGTTCTAGAGAAGTTCTAGCGGGGGGCCATGAGCAGTTCTTC.